The T cell receptor beta chain described here comes from a study of T cell repertoires in cytomegalovirus infection (dated by TCRdb to the late 2010s). Looking at the study overall: Because public TCR beta signatures pointed to carriage of CMV infection together with the matching HLA type, the HLA type of each donor mattered for the analysis.

CDR1 and CDR2 were assigned from the germline V gene (reference sequence) as MNHNY and SVGAGI. Measured from the cysteine to the phenylalanine, the CDR3 is 16 residues long. Only the CDR3 part of the read is kept: 48 bases, read in frame from the first base. Trimming takes 5 bases from V and 3 bases from J, and the germline ends sit 17 bases apart. Findings and caveats that apply to the study as a whole: In both this cohort and an independent cohort of some 350 donors, the cumulative frequency of public TCR beta family members distinguished carriers of CMV infection plus the relevant HLA type. The ex vivo response was dominated by HLA-C-restricted CMV-specific TCR beta clonotypes, and the single most frequent clonotype in two of eight donors was supplied by these HLA-C-restricted clonotypes.

TCRdb names Illumina HiSeq 1500 as the instrument used. Clones were called with MiXCR by TCRdb after fastp trimmed the public reads at Q25, and only in-frame beta chains were retained. Entries are consolidated by CDR3 protein sequence, retaining the most common genes and DNA. The sample includes some 180,000 distinct CDR3 sequences, with about a sixth observed a single time. About 23% of the sample is taken by the ten largest. As concerns this clonotype: Its cognate antigen has yet to be identified. No much larger clone is present one base from it, and per-base qualities are unavailable.

Here the chain combines TRBV6-6 and TRBJ2-1; TRBD1 is a possible D gene, resting on 7 matching bases. Sequencing used CD8+ T cells from PBMCs. The sequence was collected from a human donor in good health (CMV status not recorded). Some clones in this sample may be carry-over from other donors' samples. The CDR3 protein is CASSGWRGLNYNEQFF. The bases are TGTGCCAGCAGTGGGTGGAGGGGGCTGAACTACAATGAGCAGTTCTTC.